This T cell receptor (beta chain) appears in the sequencing data of a study of T cells after yellow fever vaccination. From the 5' RACE reads, TCRdb called clonotypes with MiXCR, one entry per CDR3 protein. Of 300,000 or so distinct CDR3 sequences listed, about 7.8% were seen once; the top ten hold roughly 18%. Study conclusions and caveats: In post-booster samples, most primary-vaccination clones reappeared (roughly 96% CD4, about 90% CD8).

Germline V gene sequence: CDR1 SGDLS, CDR2 YYNGEE. This CDR3 has 15 amino acids. V dropped 0 bases and J dropped 3 bases, with 12 bases sitting between them. Only a few counts were recorded for this clonotype. Antigen: not known. The rearrangement links TRBV9 to TRBJ1-2; possible D gene TRBD1, 5 bases. The source of this sequence is a young man who received the YFV17D yellow fever vaccine. The sequences come from PBMCs, collected approximately 40 days after the first yellow fever vaccination. The DNA for the CDR3 is TGTGCCAGCAGCGTAGGCAGGGCGATTGACTATGGCTACACCTTC. Translated: CASSVGRAIDYGYTF.